A selection of T cell receptor beta chains follows, all from one sample in a study of control samples from healthy donors and cancer patients. Repertoires were generated with immunoSEQ multiplex PCR, while TCRdb's copy carries only in-frame clones and drops some. The sample consists of 120,000 to 150,000 clones, 80% to 95% of them appearing once. Sequencing input: blood. The receptors derive from a man aged 25 to 45 in good health. Each CDR3 is given with its conserved first and last residue. Fields, in order: V gene, D gene, clone size, J gene, CDR3 DNA, CDR3 protein. The D gene is left open where the match is weak. Clone size is not always given. Where it is, it says once, few, many or a class for expanded clones.

>TRBV6-2/TRBV6-3|TRBD2|NA|TRBJ2-3
TGTGCCAGCAGTTACGCCGGGACTAGCGGAGATACGCAGTATTTT
CASSYAGTSGDTQYF
>TRBV9|TRBD1|NA|TRBJ2-1
TGTGCCAGCAGCGGCGGAGTAATTCAGGGGGCTTCCTACAATGAGCAGTTCTTC
CASSGGVIQGASYNEQFF
>TRBV27|NA|NA|TRBJ2-7
TGTGCCAGCAGGGGCTCCTACGAGCAGTACTTC
CASRGSYEQYF
>TRBV6-6|TRBD2|NA|TRBJ2-3
TGTGCCAGCCGCACCGGGACTAGTGAAGATACGCAGTATTTT
CASRTGTSEDTQYF
>TRBV12-3/TRBV12-4|NA|NA|TRBJ2-7
TGTGCCAGCTCCGTGGCAGGGGAGTACGAGCAGTACTTC
CASSVAGEYEQYF
>TRBV7-9|NA|NA|TRBJ2-6
TGTGCCAGCAGCTCCGTCTCTGGGGCCAACGTCCTGACTTTC
CASSSVSGANVLTF
>TRBV7-9|NA|NA|TRBJ2-4
TGTGCCAGCAGCCCACGGGGATTAGCCAAAAACATTCAGTACTTC
CASSPRGLAKNIQYF
>TRBV16|NA|NA|TRBJ2-6
TGTGCCAGCAGCCGCTCTCGCCGGGGCCAGGGCTCTGGGGCCAACGTCCTGACTTTC
CASSRSRRGQGSGANVLTF
>TRBV19|TRBD1|NA|TRBJ1-6
TGTGCCAGTAGCCTCTCGACAGGGCATAATTCACCCCTCCACTTT
CASSLSTGHNSPLHF
>TRBV6-5|NA|NA|TRBJ1-1
TGTGCCAGCAGCGGCATTACGAACACTGAAGCTTTCTTT
CASSGITNTEAFF
>TRBV1|NA|NA|TRBJ1-1
TGCACCAGCAGCTATGTACCGGGACAGGTATTGAACACTGAAGCTTTCTTT
CTSSYVPGQVLNTEAFF
>TRBV6-1|NA|NA|TRBJ1-2
TGTGCCAGCAGTGACCCCTATGGCTACACCTTC
CASSDPYGYTF
>TRBV7-8|NA|NA|TRBJ1-5
TGTGCCAGCAGCTTTGGTGAGAGAAGCAATCAGCCCCAGCATTTT
CASSFGERSNQPQHF
>TRBV5-1|NA|NA|TRBJ2-6
TGCGCCAGCAGCCAAGGACCGAACTCTGGGGCCAACGTCCTGACTTTC
CASSQGPNSGANVLTF
>TRBV5-4|TRBD1|NA|TRBJ1-2
TGTGCCAGCAGCAAGACAGGGAACTATGGCTACACCTTC
CASSKTGNYGYTF
>TRBV30|NA|NA|TRBJ2-7
TGTGCCTGGGGGGAGAACTCCTACGAGCAGTACTTC
CAWGENSYEQYF
>TRBV5-6|NA|NA|TRBJ2-7
TGTGCCAGCAGCTTGGAGCGCCTCTACGAGCAGTACTTC
CASSLERLYEQYF
>TRBV27|TRBD1|NA|TRBJ1-2
TGTGCCAGCAGACAGGGGTACTATGGCTACACCTTC
CASRQGYYGYTF
>TRBV19|TRBD2|NA|TRBJ2-1
TGTGCCAGTACCCTGGGGGGGAGCTCCTACAATGAGCAGTTCTTC
CASTLGGSSYNEQFF
>TRBV12-3/TRBV12-4|TRBD1|NA|TRBJ1-1
TGTGCCAGCAGTGGGGACAGGGACACTGAAGCTTTCTTT
CASSGDRDTEAFF
>TRBV28|TRBD1|NA|TRBJ1-2
TGTGCCAGCAGTTTAGAATTGGGGACAGTCTATGGCTGCACCTTC
CASSLELGTVYGCTF
>TRBV2|NA|NA|TRBJ1-4
TGTGCCACCTCGACAGAAAGGGGCGAAAAACTGTTTTTT
CATSTERGEKLFF
>TRBV14|TRBD1|NA|TRBJ1-1
TGTGCCAGCAGCCAAGTAGACCTGACAGGGGAAGGCACTGAAGCTTTCTTT
CASSQVDLTGEGTEAFF
>TRBV5-4|NA|NA|TRBJ2-7
TGTGCCAGCAGCTTGTTGGGGCACCATAACCCCTACGAGCAGTACTTC
CASSLLGHHNPYEQYF
>TRBV30|NA|NA|TRBJ1-1
TGTGCCTGGAGGGGATATGAAGCTTTCTTT
CAWRGYEAFF
>TRBV10-1|TRBD2|NA|TRBJ2-3
TGCGCCAGCAGTGAATGGCGGGAGAGCGTGGATACGCAGTATTTT
CASSEWRESVDTQYF
>TRBV5-1|TRBD2|NA|TRBJ2-3
TGCGCCAGCAGCTTACGGGGGGGCCAGGGTACGCAGTATTTT
CASSLRGGQGTQYF
>TRBV18|NA|NA|TRBJ1-2
TGTGCCAGCTCACTGCCCCAGGGGTCTGGCTACACCTTC
CASSLPQGSGYTF
>TRBV7-8|NA|NA|TRBJ1-6
TGTGCCAGCAGCTTAGATACTGGACCGCCGAATTCACCCCTCCACTTT
CASSLDTGPPNSPLHF
>TRBV2|TRBD2|NA|TRBJ2-7
TGTGCCAGCTCCGGACTAGCGGGGTCTCTTGGATACGAGCAGTACTTC
CASSGLAGSLGYEQYF
>TRBV10-2|TRBD1|NA|TRBJ2-7
TGCGCCAGCAGGGGTTCCGCAGGGGGCTACGAGCAGTACTTC
CASRGSAGGYEQYF
>TRBV7-3|NA|NA|TRBJ2-1
TGTGCCAGCAGCTTAACGGGGGGGCCCTACAATGAGCAGTTCTTC
CASSLTGGPYNEQFF
>TRBV10-3|TRBD2|NA|TRBJ2-3
TGTGCCATCAGTGAGACGAACCCGCGGACTAGCGGGGGCCGTGTCACAGATACGCAGTATTTT
CAISETNPRTSGGRVTDTQYF
>TRBV18|NA|NA|TRBJ2-3
TGTGCCAGCTCACCACCGGTAGGGGGGCCCGACACAGATACGCAGTATTTT
CASSPPVGGPDTDTQYF
>TRBV30|NA|NA|TRBJ2-1
TGTGCCTCCCGATCGGGCAATGAGCAGTTCTTC
CASRSGNEQFF
>TRBV20-1|NA|few|TRBJ2-7
TGCAGTGCACAGGGTGAATACGAGCAGTACTTC
CSAQGEYEQYF
>TRBV29-1|NA|NA|TRBJ1-1
TGCAGCGTAGGAACAATAATGAGGATAGGTACTGAAGCTTTCTTT
CSVGTIMRIGTEAFF
>TRBV7-2|NA|NA|TRBJ2-7
TGTGCCAGCAGCTTCGCGTACGAGCAGTACTTC
CASSFAYEQYF
>TRBV27|NA|NA|TRBJ1-1
TGTGCCAGCAGTTTATCTTGGAACACTGAAGCTTTCTTT
CASSLSWNTEAFF
>TRBV11-2|NA|once|TRBJ1-1
TGTGCCAGCAGCTCACAGGGTGGCACTGAAGCTTTCTTT
CASSSQGGTEAFF
>TRBV12-3/TRBV12-4|NA|NA|TRBJ1-2
TGTGCCAGCATGGGGGGGGCTGATGGCTACACCTTC
CASMGGADGYTF